What follows are 22 T cell receptor beta chains derived from one specimen sequenced in a study of neurological immune-mediated disorders. TCRdb called the 5' RACE reads again in MiXCR, with one record for every CDR3 protein. The sample includes tens of thousands of distinct CDR3 sequences, 10% of them seen just once. The source material was PBMCs. Receptor source: a woman aged 30 to 39 with HTLV-1-associated myelopathy (HAM/TSP).

This clonotype was picked up many times. This chain uses TRBV5-6 with TRBJ2-1; 10 bases match TRBD2. This CDR3 is built from 17 residues. Germline CDR1 is SGHDT and CDR2 is YYEEEE. J gave up 6 bases and V 0 bases, and 9 bases lay outside the gene matches. The CDR3 coding sequence is TGTGCCAGCAGCTTGGACCAAGCGGGGGGGCAGTCCAATGAGCAGTTCTTC. As protein: CASSLDQAGGQSNEQFF. The variable domain in full, with the rest retrieved from reference TRBV5-6 and TRBJ2-1, is DAGVTQSPTHLIKTRGQQVTLRCSPKSGHDTVSWYQQALGQGPQFIFQYYEEEERQRGNFPDRFSGHQFPNYSSELNVNALLLGDSALYLCASSLDQAGGQSNEQFFGPGTRLTVL.

In this sample, this clonotype turned up many times. CDR3 residues: CASSSGGGLAANNEQFF. CDR3 nucleotides: TGCGCCAGCAGCTCCGGCGGGGGACTAGCGGCGAACAATGAGCAGTTCTTC. This chain connects TRBV5-1 to TRBJ2-1; 11 bases line up with TRBD2. Germline-derived CDR1 and CDR2 are SGHRS and YFSETQ. CDR3 length equals 17 residues. With 3 bases clipped from V and 5 bases from J, the junction kept 10 bases outside the gene matches.

Ten or more counts support this clonotype. The chain is built from TRBV12-3 or TRBV12-4 and TRBJ2-7; D is unresolved. Trimming cost V 0 bases and J 4 bases, with 4 bases left between them. CDR3 length: 12 amino acids. CDR3 in amino acids: CASSLAGYEQYF. CDR3 nucleotide sequence: TGTGCCAGCAGTTTAGCCGGGTACGAGCAGTACTTC.

This clonotype occurred many times. The chain employs TRBV19 and TRBJ2-3, with TRBD2 matching 8 bases. The V and J ends lost 10 bases and 2 bases, in that order; junction bases with no gene match: 11. CDR1 LNHDA and CDR2 SQIVND come from the germline V gene (reference sequence). The CDR3 totals 15 residues. CDR3 nucleotides: TGTGCCACTTCGACGAGCGGGGGCCCCACAGATACGCAGTATTTT. This sequence encodes CATSTSGGPTDTQYF.

This clonotype was detected many times. The CDR3 sequence: CASSRASGFGNTIYF. The CDR3 region has the DNA TGTGCCAGCAGCCGGGCATCTGGCTTCGGGAACACCATATATTTT. The rearrangement uses TRBV7-2 and TRBJ1-3, with D unresolved. The CDR3 is 15 amino acids. Germline V gene data show CDR1 as SGHTA and CDR2 as FQGNSA. V was pared by 5 bases and J by 7 bases, with 18 bases between.

This clonotype came up a few times. The rearrangement joins TRBV30 to TRBJ1-6, with D perhaps matching TRBD1 (5 bases). This CDR3 has 15 amino acids. The germline gives CDR1 GTSNPN, CDR2 SVGIG (reference sequence). V dropped 0 bases and J dropped 5 bases, with 11 bases sitting between them. The CDR3 loop is CAWSVGQWNNSPLHF. CDR3 DNA sequence: TGTGCCTGGAGTGTGGGGCAGTGGAATAATTCACCCCTCCACTTT.

This clonotype has a count of ten or more. The chain couples TRBV7-2 to TRBJ2-3, with TRBD2 identical over 8 bases. This CDR3 has 15 amino acids. Germline lookup yields CDR1 SGHTA and CDR2 FQGNSA. V lost 1 base and J lost 4; bases outside the gene matches: 4. The CDR3 sequence: CASSLVGLVSDTQYF. The CDR3, as DNA: TGTGCCAGCAGCTTAGTGGGACTAGTGTCAGATACGCAGTATTTT.

This clonotype has a count of ten or more. The rearrangement joins TRBV5-1 to TRBJ2-3; D unresolved. The CDR3 loop spans 14 amino acids. CDR1 is SGHRS and CDR2 is YFSETQ in the germline V gene. V was shortened by 0 bases and J by 0 bases, with 5 bases between the two germline ends. CDR3 coding DNA: TGCGCCAGCAGCTTGGAATGGAGCACAGATACGCAGTATTTT. Its protein product is CASSLEWSTDTQYF.

This clonotype has at least ten counts. The chain employs TRBV5-1 and TRBJ1-2, with 9 nucleotides matching TRBD1. V was pared by 3 bases and J by 6 bases, with 3 bases of the junction left unmatched. Germline V gives CDR1 SGHRS, CDR2 YFSETQ. This CDR3 has 13 residues. The CDR3 loop is CASSSGQGNGYTF. CDR3 DNA: TGCGCCAGCAGCTCCGGACAGGGGAATGGCTACACCTTC.

This clonotype was counted many times. The gene calls are TRBV6-5 and TRBJ1-1, with 7 positions matching TRBD1. With 5 bases clipped from V and 3 bases from J, the junction kept 6 bases outside the gene matches. Germline V lookup: CDR1 MNHEY, CDR2 SVGAGI. The CDR3 has 14 amino acids. The CDR3 spells CASSQGGADTEAFF. CDR3 DNA: TGTGCCAGCAGTCAGGGGGGCGCGGACACTGAAGCTTTCTTT.

As concerns this clonotype: Mismatch with germline at one junction end may stem from a read error. The chain uses TRBV5-1 and TRBJ1-2; 7 nucleotides agree with TRBD1. The length of the CDR3 is 15 residues. CDR1 is SGHRS, CDR2 YFSETQ, per germline. The CDR3 region has the DNA TGTGCCAGCAGCTCCGGGGCAGGGGGTTTCTATGGCTACACCTTC. This translates into CASSSGAGGFYGYTF.

This clonotype was counted at least ten times. The genes are TRBV7-6 and TRBJ2-2, with 9 bases fitting TRBD1. After removal of 3 bases from V and 6 bases from J, the junction contained 5 bases not matched to a gene. This CDR3 contains 15 residues. Germline assignment: CDR1 SGHVS and CDR2 FNYEAQ. The CDR3: CASSFAGQGPGELFF. The CDR3 nucleotides are TGTGCCAGCAGCTTTGCGGGACAGGGTCCCGGGGAGCTGTTTTTT.

This clonotype was counted at least ten times. The genes are TRBV20-1 and TRBJ2-7, with D perhaps being TRBD1 or TRBD2 (5 bases each). Trimming left V 0 bases short and J 9 bases short, with 15 bases between. Germline V gene data show CDR1 as DFQATT and CDR2 as SNEGSKA (reference sequence). CDR3 length: 13 amino acids. The CDR3 is CSARDVGKGTQYF. For the CDR3, the DNA is TGCAGTGCTAGAGATGTCGGGAAGGGGACGCAGTACTTC.

The V and J genes are TRBV5-1 and TRBJ2-1; TRBD2 aligns across 12 bases. There are 16 residues in the CDR3. V shed 4 bases and J 8 bases; nucleotides not matched to a gene: 10. Germline-derived CDR1 and CDR2 are SGHRS and YFSETQ. The CDR3 sequence is CASSKGLAGTLDEQFF. Written as DNA, the CDR3 is TGCGCCAGCAGCAAAGGACTAGCGGGGACTCTCGATGAGCAGTTCTTC.

This clonotype was seen repeatedly, ten times or more. The chain combines TRBV10-3 with TRBJ2-4; weak D call: TRBD1 (6 bases). In germline, CDR1 is ENHRY, CDR2 SYGVKD. The CDR3 length is 14 residues. Trimming removed 4 bases at V and 2 bases at J, with 9 bases between. The CDR3 DNA follows: TGTGCCATCAGTGGCCAGGGGACCAAAAACATTCAGTACTTC. Translated, it gives CAISGQGTKNIQYF.

This clonotype has a count of ten or more. This rearrangement joins TRBV20-1 to TRBJ1-1; TRBD1 is a possible D gene (5 bases). The CDR3 extends over 12 amino acids. Germline V gene lookup returns CDR1 DFQATT and CDR2 SNEGSKA (reference sequence). The germline V and J ends were trimmed by 6 bases and 4 bases, with 12 bases remaining between them. CDR3 sequence: CSAARELTEAFF. The CDR3, as DNA: TGCAGTGCGGCCAGGGAACTCACTGAAGCTTTCTTT.

In this sample, this clonotype turned up many times. The chain joins TRBV7-7 to TRBJ1-3; D gene uncertain. CDR1 and CDR2 (germline): SSHAT, FNYEAQ (reference sequence). CDR3 length: 17 residues. V lost 5 bases and J lost 4, with 21 bases in between. The CDR3 DNA follows: TGTGCCAGCAGCCCATTGCCCTTTGGTTCGAACGGAAACACCATATATTTT. Translated: CASSPLPFGSNGNTIYF.

This clonotype was seen many times. This sequence joins TRBV11-3 and TRBJ1-2; D is undetermined. This CDR3 spans 12 amino acids. Trimming removed 1 base from V and 8 bases from J, with 8 bases in between. Germline V gives CDR1 SGHNT, CDR2 YENEEA. CDR3 bases: TGTGCCAGCAGCTTAGCGATCGGCGGCTACACCTTC. It codes for CASSLAIGGYTF.

The V gene is TRBV20-1, the J gene TRBJ2-7, with 9 positions matching TRBD1. This CDR3 contains 14 residues. Germline CDR1 DFQATT, CDR2 SNEGSKA (reference sequence). The V segment lost 5 bases and the J segment 9 bases; nucleotides outside the gene matches: 14. The CDR3 sequence is CSAGSGQGTSGQYF. In DNA, the CDR3 is TGCAGTGCTGGATCTGGACAGGGGACTTCGGGGCAGTACTTC.

This clonotype was seen ten or more times. The chain is built from TRBV29-1 and TRBJ1-1; weak D call: TRBD1 (6 bases). The CDR3 runs to 15 residues. The V end was cut by 4 bases, the J end by 0 bases, with 15 bases between. CDR1 is SQVTM, CDR2 ANQGSEA, per germline. CDR3 sequence: CSVGQANIMNTEAFF. CDR3 DNA: TGCAGCGTTGGACAGGCCAATATCATGAACACTGAAGCTTTCTTT.

In its sample, this clonotype was seen many times. Possible read error: a much larger clone is one base away. The chain joins TRBV5-1 to TRBJ1-4, with a weak D call TRBD1 (6 bases). The CDR3 is made up of 15 amino acids. V gave up 4 bases and J gave up 2 bases, with 12 bases separating them. Germline V gene sequence: CDR1 SGHRS, CDR2 YFSETQ. The CDR3 loop is CASSATGNTNEKLFF. In DNA, the CDR3 is TGCGCCAGCAGCGCCACAGGGAATACTAATGAAAAACTGTTTTTT.

This clonotype came up many times. The chain has TRBV20-1 and TRBJ1-1; D is possibly TRBD1 (5 bases). With 5 bases removed from V and 1 base from J, the gap between germline ends came to 11 bases. The germline CDR1 and CDR2 sequences are DFQATT and SNEGSKA (reference sequence). This CDR3 comprises 13 residues. CDR3 bases: TGCAGTGCTTCCGAGGGGAAGAACACTGAAGCTTTCTTT. Its protein is CSASEGKNTEAFF.